This entry concerns a single T cell receptor beta chain. What it binds is unknown. The table came from immunoSEQ multiplex PCR; TCRdb's copy has only in-frame clones and leaves some out. In the table there are some 74,000 clones, 82% of which are singletons. These data belong to a study of OX40 agonist ivuxolimab in advanced cancers. V lost 11 bases and J 5 bases, leaving 15 bases between the germline ends. The CDR3 is 12 residues long. Germline-derived CDR1 and CDR2 are SNHLY and FYNNEI. Study-level findings and limits: Also showing low normalized T-cell clonal expansion were some of the nonresponders.

The source was CD4+ or CD8+ T cells sorted from blood, collected in a trial of the OX40 agonist ivuxolimab. This chain connects TRBV2 to TRBJ2-5; possible D gene TRBD1, 6 bases. This TCR was sampled from an adult with an advanced solid tumor such as melanoma, head and neck, liver or kidney cancer. CDR3 residues: CAGRTDGETQYF. The DNA of the CDR3 is TGTGCCGGCCGGACAGATGGGGAGACCCAGTACTTC.